This TCR beta chain stems from a study of cytomegalovirus exposure and HLA in healthy donors. The PCR made use of 60 Vbeta and 13 Jbeta primers. TCRdb's copy holds only in-frame clones and misses some; the assay was immunoSEQ multiplex PCR. Of approximately 68,000 clones in the sample, around 75% were seen once. The sequence came from a woman in her twenties or thirties in good health and CMV-seropositive. Input material: PBMCs.

The CDR3 sequence is CASSETAGRYGYTF. The CDR3 coding sequence is TGTGCCAGCAGTGAGACCGCAGGGCGCTATGGCTACACCTTC. The chain recombines TRBV6-1 with TRBJ1-2; the D gene is possibly TRBD1 (5 bases). Germline CDR1 MNHNS, CDR2 SASEGT. V was trimmed by 3 bases and J by 4 bases, leaving 12 bases between them. The CDR3 contains 14 residues.